Reported below is one T cell receptor beta chain. TCRdb's copy holds only in-frame clones and misses some; the assay was immunoSEQ multiplex PCR. The sample records roughly 200,000 clones, 65% to 90% being singletons. The sample belongs to a study of blood T cell repertoires in COVID-19. Material for sequencing was peripheral blood. The clonotype originates from a human donor in a cohort sampled during active COVID-19.

The CDR3 DNA reads TGTGCCAGCAGCCTTAACTATGGCTACACCTTC. Protein: CASSLNYGYTF. The rearrangement uses TRBV5-6 and TRBJ1-2; D remains unclear. CDR1 and CDR2 (germline): SGHDT, YYEEEE. V shed 4 bases and J shed 1 base, with 2 bases lying between them. The CDR3 runs to 11 residues. Drawing the rest from reference TRBV5-6 and TRBJ1-2, the complete variable domain is DAGVTQSPTHLIKTRGQQVTLRCSPKSGHDTVSWYQQALGQGPQFIFQYYEEEERQRGNFPDRFSGHQFPNYSSELNVNALLLGDSALYLCASSLNYGYTFGSGTRLTVV.